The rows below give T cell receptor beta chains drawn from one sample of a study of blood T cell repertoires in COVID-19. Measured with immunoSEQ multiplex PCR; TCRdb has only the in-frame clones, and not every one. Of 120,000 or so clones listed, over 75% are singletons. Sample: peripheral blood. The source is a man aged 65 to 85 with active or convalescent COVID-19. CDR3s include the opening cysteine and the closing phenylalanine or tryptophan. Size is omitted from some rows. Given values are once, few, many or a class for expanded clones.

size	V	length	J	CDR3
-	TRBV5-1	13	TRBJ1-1	CASSFAGGTEAFF
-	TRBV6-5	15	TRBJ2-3	CASRVRGTGTDTQYF
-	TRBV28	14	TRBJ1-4	CASRPQGRIEKLFF
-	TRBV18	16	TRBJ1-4	CASSPIRTGINEKLFF
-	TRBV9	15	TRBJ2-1	CASSVGPGGYNEQFF
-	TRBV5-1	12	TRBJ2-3	CASSLYTDTQYF
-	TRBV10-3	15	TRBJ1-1	CAISGTDSANTEAFF
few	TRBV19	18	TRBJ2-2	CASSPWGASGSNTGELFF
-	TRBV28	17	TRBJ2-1	CATKAPGLAGGYNEQFF
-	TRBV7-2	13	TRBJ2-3	CAGGGRDTDTQYF
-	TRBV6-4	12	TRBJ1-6	CASRGVNSPLHF